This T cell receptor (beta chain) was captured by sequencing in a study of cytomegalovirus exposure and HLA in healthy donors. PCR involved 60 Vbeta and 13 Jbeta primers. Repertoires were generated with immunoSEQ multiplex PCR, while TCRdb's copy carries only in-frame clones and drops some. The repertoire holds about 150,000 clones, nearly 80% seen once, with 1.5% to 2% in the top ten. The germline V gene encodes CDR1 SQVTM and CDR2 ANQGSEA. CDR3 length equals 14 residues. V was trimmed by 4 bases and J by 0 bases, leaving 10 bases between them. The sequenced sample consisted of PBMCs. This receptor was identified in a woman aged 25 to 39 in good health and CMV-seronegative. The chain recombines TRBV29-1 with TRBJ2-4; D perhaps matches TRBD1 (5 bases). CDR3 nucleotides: TGCAGCGTTGCAGGGAATTCAGCCAAAAACATTCAGTACTTC. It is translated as CSVAGNSAKNIQYF. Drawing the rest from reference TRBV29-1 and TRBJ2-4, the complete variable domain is SAVISQKPSRDICQRGTSLTIQCQVDSQVTMMFWYRQQPGQSLTLIATANQGSEATYESGFVIDKFPISRPNLTFSTLTVSNMSPEDSSIYLCSVAGNSAKNIQYFGAGTRLSVL.